This TCR beta chain originates from a study of T cell responses to AZD1222 COVID-19 vaccine. Study findings and constraints: Only after the peak T cell response were repertoires sampled. Baseline seropositivity characterized only six AZD1222 recipients. Unmutated variant regions reportedly attract nearly half of all spike-specific TCRs.

The protocol was immunoSEQ multiplex PCR, while the TCRdb copy is restricted to in-frame clones and leaves out a portion. The sample consists of some 86,000 clones, around four fifths of them appearing once. On this clone itself: Its antigen is unknown.

CDR1 is GTSNPN, CDR2 SVGIG, per germline (reference sequence). CDR3 length equals 12 residues. Trimming removed 2 bases at V and 7 bases at J, with 8 bases between. The material was peripheral blood, obtained on day 0 of AZD1222 vaccination. The V gene is TRBV30, the J gene TRBJ2-2; D unclear. The sequence came from an adult in good health. The CDR3 region is CAWSRADGELFF. As DNA, the CDR3 is TGTGCCTGGAGTCGGGCGGACGGGGAGCTGTTTTTT.